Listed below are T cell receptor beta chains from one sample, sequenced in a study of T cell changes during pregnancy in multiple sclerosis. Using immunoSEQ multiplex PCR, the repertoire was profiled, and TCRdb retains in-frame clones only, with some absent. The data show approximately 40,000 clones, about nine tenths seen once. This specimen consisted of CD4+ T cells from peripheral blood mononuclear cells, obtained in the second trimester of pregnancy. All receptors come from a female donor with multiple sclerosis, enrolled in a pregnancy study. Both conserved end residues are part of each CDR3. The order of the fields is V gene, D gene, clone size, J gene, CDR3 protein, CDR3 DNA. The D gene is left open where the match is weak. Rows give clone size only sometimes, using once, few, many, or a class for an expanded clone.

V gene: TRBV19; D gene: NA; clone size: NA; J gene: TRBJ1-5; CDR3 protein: CASSMDRALNQPQHF; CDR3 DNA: TGTGCCAGTAGTATGGACAGAGCTCTGAATCAGCCCCAGCATTTT
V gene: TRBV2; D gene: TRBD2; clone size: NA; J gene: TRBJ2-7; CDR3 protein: CASSEERLAGAYEQYF; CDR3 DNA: TGTGCCAGCAGTGAAGAGAGGCTAGCGGGAGCCTACGAGCAGTACTTC
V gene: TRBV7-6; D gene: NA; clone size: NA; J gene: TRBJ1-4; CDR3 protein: CASRKTANEKLFF; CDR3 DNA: TGTGCCAGCAGAAAGACAGCTAATGAAAAACTGTTTTTT
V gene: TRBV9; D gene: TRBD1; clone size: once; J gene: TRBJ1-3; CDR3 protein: CASSPSGQLLFRSGNTIYF; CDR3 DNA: TGTGCCAGCAGCCCTTCGGGACAGCTACTCTTCCGCTCTGGAAACACCATATATTTT
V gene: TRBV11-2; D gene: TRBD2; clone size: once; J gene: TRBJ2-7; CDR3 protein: CASSSTREGQNEQYF; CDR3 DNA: TGTGCCAGCAGCTCGACCCGGGAGGGCCAAAACGAGCAGTACTTC
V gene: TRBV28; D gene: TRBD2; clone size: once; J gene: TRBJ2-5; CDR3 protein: CASRPSGRGETQYF; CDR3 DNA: TGTGCCAGCAGGCCTAGCGGGAGAGGGGAGACCCAGTACTTC
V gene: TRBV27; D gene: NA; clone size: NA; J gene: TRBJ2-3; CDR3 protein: CASSLALNQFITQYF; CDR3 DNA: TGTGCCAGCAGTTTGGCCTTGAACCAATTTATTACGCAGTATTTT
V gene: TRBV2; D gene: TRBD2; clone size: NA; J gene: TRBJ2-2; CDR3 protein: CASHPLAGGTGELFF; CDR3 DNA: TGTGCCAGCCATCCGCTAGCGGGAGGAACCGGGGAGCTGTTTTTT
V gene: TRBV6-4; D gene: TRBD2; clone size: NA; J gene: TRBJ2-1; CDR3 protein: CASSDLAGASYNEQFF; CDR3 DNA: TGTGCCAGCAGTGACTTAGCGGGAGCCTCCTACAATGAGCAGTTCTTC
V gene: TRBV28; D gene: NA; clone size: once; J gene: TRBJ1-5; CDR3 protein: CATKTQGSGTQHF; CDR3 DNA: TGTGCCACCAAAACCCAGGGGTCAGGGACCCAGCATTTT
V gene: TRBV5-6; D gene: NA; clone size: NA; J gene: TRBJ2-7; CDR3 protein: CASSLSRISYEQYF; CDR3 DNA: TGTGCCAGCAGCTTGTCCAGGATCTCCTACGAGCAGTACTTC
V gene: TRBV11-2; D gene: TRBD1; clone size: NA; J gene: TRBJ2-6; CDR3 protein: CASSFRRGTGLTGANVLTF; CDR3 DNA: TGTGCCAGCAGCTTCCGCCGAGGGACAGGGTTGACTGGGGCCAACGTCCTGACTTTC
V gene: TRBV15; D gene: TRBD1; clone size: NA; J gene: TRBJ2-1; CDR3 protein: CATSRGQTGSDEQFF; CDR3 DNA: TGTGCCACCAGCAGAGGCCAGACAGGGTCTGATGAGCAGTTCTTC
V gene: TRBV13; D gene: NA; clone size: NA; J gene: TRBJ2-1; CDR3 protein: CASSLSGEQFF; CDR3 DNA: TGTGCCAGCAGCCTTAGCGGAGAGCAGTTCTTC
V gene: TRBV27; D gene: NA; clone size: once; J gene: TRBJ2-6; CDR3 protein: CASSPTPLSGANVLTF; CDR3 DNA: TGTGCCAGCAGTCCTACCCCCCTCTCTGGGGCCAACGTCCTGACTTTC
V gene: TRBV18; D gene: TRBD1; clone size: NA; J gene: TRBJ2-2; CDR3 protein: CATLQGQPTGELFF; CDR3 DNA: TGTGCCACCTTGCAGGGACAGCCGACCGGGGAGCTGTTTTTT
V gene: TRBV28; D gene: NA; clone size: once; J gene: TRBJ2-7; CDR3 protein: CASSLPGKGGEQYF; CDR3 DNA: TGTGCCAGCAGTTTACCGGGGAAGGGCGGCGAGCAGTACTTC
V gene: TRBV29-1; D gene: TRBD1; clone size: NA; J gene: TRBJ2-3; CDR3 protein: CSVVQNRDRVTDTQYF; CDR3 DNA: TGCAGCGTTGTGCAAAACCGGGACAGGGTCACAGATACGCAGTATTTT
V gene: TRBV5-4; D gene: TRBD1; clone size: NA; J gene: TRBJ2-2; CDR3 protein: CASSLEGQGVIAGGELFF; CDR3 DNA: TGTGCCAGCAGCTTGGAGGGACAGGGGGTTATCGCTGGCGGGGAGCTGTTTTTT
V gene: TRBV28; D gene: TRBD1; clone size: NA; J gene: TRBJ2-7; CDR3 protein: CASSLDGQGGYEQYF; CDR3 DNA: TGTGCCAGCAGTCTTGACGGACAGGGAGGCTACGAGCAGTACTTC